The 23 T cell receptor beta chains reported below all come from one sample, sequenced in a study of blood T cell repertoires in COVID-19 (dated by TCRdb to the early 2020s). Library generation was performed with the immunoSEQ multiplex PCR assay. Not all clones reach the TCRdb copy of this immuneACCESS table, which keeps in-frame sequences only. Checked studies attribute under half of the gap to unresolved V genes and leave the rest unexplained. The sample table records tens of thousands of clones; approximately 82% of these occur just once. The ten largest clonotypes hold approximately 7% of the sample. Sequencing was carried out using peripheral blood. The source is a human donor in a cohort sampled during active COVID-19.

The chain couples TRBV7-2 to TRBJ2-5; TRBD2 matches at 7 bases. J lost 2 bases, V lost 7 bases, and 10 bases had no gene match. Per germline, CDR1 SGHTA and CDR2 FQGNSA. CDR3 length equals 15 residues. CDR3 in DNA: TGTGCCAGCAAGAGGCCGGGGGGAACACAAGAGACCCAGTACTTC. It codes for CASKRPGGTQETQYF.

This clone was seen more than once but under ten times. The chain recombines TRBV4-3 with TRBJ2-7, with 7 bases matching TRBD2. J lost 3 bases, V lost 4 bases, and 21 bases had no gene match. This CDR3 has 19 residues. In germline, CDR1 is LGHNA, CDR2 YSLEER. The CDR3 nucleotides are TGCGCCAGCAGCCGACAATGGGGGGGAAGGCAGGCAGTAATCTACGAGCAGTACTTC. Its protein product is CASSRQWGGRQAVIYEQYF.

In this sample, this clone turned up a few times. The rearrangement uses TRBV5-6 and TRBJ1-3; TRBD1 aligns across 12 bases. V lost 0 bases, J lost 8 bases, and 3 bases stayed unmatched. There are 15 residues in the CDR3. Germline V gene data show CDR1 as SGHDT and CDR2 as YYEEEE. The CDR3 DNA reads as TGTGCCAGCAGCTTGGGGGACAGGGGGCAATACACCATATATTTT. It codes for CASSLGDRGQYTIYF.

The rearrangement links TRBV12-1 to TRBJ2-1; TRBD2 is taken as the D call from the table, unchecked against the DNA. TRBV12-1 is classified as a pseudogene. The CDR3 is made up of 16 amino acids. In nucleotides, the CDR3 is TGTGCCAGCCTTGACCCCGGGGAACCACCCTACAATGAGCAGTTCTTC. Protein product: CASLDPGEPPYNEQFF.

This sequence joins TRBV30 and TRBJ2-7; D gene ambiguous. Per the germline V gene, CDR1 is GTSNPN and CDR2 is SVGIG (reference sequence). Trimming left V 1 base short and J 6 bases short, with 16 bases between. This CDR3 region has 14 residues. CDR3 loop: CAWSGADTLGEQYF. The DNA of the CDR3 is TGTGCCTGGAGTGGGGCAGACACCCTGGGCGAGCAGTACTTC. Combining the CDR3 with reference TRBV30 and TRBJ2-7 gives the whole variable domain SQTIHQWPATLVQPVGSPLSLECTVEGTSNPNLYWYRQAAGRGLQLLFYSVGIGQISSEVPQNLSASRPQDRQFILSSKKLLLSDSGFYLCAWSGADTLGEQYFGPGTRLTVT.

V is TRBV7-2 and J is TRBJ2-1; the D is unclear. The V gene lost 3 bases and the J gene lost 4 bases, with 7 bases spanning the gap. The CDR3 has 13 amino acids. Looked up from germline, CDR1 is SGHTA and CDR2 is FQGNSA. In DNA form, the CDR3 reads TGTGCCAGCAGCTTTCAGGATTACAATGAGCAGTTCTTC. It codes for CASSFQDYNEQFF. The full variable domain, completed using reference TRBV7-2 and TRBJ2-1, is GAGVSQSPSNKVTEKGKDVELRCDPISGHTALYWYRQSLGQGLEFLIYFQGNSAPDKSGLPSDRFSAERTGGSVSTLTIQRTQQEDSAVYLCASSFQDYNEQFFGPGTRLTVL.

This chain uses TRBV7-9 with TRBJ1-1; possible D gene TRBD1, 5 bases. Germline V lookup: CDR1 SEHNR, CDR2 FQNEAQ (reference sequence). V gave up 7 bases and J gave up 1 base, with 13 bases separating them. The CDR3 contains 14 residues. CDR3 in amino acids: CASTYLRENTEAFF. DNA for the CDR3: TGTGCCAGCACCTACCTCAGGGAGAACACTGAAGCTTTCTTT.

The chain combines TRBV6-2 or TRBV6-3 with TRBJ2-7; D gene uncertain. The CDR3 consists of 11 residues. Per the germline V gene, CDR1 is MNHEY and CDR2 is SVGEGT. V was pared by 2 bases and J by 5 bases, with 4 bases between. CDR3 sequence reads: CASSYLDEQYF. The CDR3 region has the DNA TGTGCCAGCAGTTACCTTGACGAGCAGTACTTC.

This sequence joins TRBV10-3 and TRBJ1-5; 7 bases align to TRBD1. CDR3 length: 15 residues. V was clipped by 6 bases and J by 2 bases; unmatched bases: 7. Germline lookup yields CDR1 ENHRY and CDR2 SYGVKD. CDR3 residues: CAIRGDQGGNQPQHF. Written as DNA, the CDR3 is TGTGCCATCAGAGGGGATCAGGGGGGCAATCAGCCCCAGCATTTT.

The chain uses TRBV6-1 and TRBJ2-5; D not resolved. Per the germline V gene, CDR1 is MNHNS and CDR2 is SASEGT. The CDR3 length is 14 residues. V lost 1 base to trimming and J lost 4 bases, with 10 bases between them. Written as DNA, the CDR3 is TGTGCCAGCAGTGAAGGGCGGCTCGCAGAGACCCAGTACTTC. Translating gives CASSEGRLAETQYF.

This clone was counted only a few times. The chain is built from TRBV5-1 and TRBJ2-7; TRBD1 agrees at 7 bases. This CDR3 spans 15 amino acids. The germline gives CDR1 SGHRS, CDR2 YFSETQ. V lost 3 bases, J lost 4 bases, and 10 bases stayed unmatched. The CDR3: CASSSPGGSMYEQYF. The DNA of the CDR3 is TGCGCCAGCAGCTCACCAGGGGGAAGTATGTACGAGCAGTACTTC.

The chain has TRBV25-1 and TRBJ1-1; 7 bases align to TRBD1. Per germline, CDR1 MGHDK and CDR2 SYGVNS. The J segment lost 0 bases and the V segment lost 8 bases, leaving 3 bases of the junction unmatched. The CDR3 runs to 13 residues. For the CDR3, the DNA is TGTGCCAGCCTCGACAGGGTGAACACTGAAGCTTTCTTT. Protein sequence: CASLDRVNTEAFF.

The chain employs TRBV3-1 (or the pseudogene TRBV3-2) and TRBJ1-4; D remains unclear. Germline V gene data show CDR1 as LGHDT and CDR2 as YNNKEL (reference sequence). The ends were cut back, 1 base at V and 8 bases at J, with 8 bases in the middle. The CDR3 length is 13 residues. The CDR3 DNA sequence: TGTGCCAGCAGCCAAGTGGCGAGGGAAAAACTGTTTTTT. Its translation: CASSQVAREKLFF.

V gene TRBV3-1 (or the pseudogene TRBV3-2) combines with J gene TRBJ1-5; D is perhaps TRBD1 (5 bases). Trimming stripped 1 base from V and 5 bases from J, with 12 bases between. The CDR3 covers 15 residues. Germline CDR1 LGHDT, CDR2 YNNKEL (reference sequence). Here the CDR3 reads CASSQGVSGDQPQHF. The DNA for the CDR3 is TGTGCCAGCAGCCAAGGCGTTTCGGGGGATCAGCCCCAGCATTTT.

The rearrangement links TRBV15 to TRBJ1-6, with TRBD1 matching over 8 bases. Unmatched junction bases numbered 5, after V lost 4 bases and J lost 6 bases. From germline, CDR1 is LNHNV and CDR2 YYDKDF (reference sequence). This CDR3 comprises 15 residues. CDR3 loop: CATSTETGVNSPLHF. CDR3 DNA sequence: TGTGCCACCAGCACCGAGACAGGGGTTAATTCACCCCTCCACTTT.

CDR3 protein: CSADTREQYF. The DNA of the CDR3 is TGCAGTGCCGACACTAGGGAGCAGTACTTC. This chain connects TRBV20-1 to TRBJ2-7, with D maybe TRBD2 (5 bases). The CDR3 totals 10 residues. The V gene lost 6 bases and the J gene lost 7 bases, with 10 bases spanning the gap. In germline, CDR1 is DFQATT, CDR2 SNEGSKA (reference sequence).

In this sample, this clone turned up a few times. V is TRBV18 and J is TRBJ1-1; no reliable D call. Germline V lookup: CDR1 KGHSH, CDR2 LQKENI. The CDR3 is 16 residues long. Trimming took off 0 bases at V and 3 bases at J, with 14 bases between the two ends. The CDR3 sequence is CASSPPVVGLYTEAFF. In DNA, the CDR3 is TGTGCCAGCTCACCACCCGTGGTGGGCCTCTACACTGAAGCTTTCTTT.

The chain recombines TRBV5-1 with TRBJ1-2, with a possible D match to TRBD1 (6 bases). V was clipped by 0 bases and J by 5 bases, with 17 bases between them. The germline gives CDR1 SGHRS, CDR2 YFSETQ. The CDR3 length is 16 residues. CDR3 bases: TGCGCCAGCAGCTTGGAGACCGCCGGGACAACTTATGGCTACACCTTC. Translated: CASSLETAGTTYGYTF.

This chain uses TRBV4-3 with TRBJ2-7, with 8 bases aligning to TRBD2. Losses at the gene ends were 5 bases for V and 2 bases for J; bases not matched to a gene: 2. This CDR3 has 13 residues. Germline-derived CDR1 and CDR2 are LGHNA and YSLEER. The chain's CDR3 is CASSEGLAYEQYF. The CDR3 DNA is TGCGCCAGCAGCGAGGGACTAGCCTACGAGCAGTACTTC.

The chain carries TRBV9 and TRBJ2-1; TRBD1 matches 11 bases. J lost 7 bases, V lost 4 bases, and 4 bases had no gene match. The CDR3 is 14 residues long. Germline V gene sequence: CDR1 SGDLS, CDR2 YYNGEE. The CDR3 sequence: CASSLGTGGNEQFF. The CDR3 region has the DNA TGTGCCAGCAGCCTCGGGACAGGGGGAAATGAGCAGTTCTTC.

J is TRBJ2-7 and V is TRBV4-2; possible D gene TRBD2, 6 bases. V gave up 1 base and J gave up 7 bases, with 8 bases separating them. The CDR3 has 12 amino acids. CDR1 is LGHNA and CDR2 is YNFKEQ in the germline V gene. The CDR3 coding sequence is TGTGCCAGCAGCCAAGGGGGGAGGGAGCAGTACTTC. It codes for CASSQGGREQYF.

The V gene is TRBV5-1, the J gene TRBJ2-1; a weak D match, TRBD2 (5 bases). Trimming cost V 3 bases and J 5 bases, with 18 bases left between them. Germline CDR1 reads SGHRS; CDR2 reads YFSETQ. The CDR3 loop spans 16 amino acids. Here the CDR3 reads CASSSPGNQKNNEQFF. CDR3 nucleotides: TGCGCCAGCAGCTCCCCGGGGAACCAAAAAAACAATGAGCAGTTCTTC. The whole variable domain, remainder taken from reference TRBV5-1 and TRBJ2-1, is KAGVTQTPRYLIKTRGQQVTLSCSPISGHRSVSWYQQTPGQGLQFLFEYFSETQRNKGNFPGRFSGRQFSNSRSEMNVSTLELGDSALYLCASSSPGNQKNNEQFFGPGTRLTVL.

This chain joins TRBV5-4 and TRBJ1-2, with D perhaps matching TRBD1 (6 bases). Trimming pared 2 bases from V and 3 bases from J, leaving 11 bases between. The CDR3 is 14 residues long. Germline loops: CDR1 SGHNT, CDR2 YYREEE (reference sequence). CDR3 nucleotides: TGTGCCAGCAGCTTACCAGGGGCAGACTATGGCTACACCTTC. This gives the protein CASSLPGADYGYTF.